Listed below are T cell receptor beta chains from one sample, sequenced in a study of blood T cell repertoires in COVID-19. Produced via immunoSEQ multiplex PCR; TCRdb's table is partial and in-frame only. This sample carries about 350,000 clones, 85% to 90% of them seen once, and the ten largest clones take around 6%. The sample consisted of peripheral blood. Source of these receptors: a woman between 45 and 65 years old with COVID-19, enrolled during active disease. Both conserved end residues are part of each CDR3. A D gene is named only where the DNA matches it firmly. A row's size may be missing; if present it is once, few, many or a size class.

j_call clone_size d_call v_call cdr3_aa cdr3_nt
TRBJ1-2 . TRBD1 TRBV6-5 CASSSTGGWFNYGYTF TGTGCCAGCAGTTCCACAGGGGGCTGGTTCAACTATGGCTACACCTTC
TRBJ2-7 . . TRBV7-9 CASSSKAREQYF TGTGCCAGCAGCTCGAAGGCTAGGGAGCAGTACTTC
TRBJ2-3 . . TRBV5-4 CASSSTGTWDTQYF TGTGCCAGCAGCTCCACAGGGACATGGGATACGCAGTATTTT
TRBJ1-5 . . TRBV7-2 CASSSGLGPRGNQPQHF TGTGCCAGCAGCTCCGGTCTAGGTCCCCGGGGCAATCAGCCCCAGCATTTT
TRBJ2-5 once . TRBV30 CAWSKSIRVQETQYF TGTGCCTGGAGCAAGTCTATACGGGTCCAAGAGACCCAGTACTTC
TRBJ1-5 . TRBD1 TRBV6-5 CAAKRQGVDQPQHF TGTGCCGCTAAAAGACAGGGGGTCGATCAGCCCCAGCATTTT
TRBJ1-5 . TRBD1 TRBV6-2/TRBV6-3 CASSPGTGGSRWNQPQHF TGTGCCAGCAGTCCAGGGACAGGGGGCAGTCGGTGGAATCAGCCCCAGCATTTT
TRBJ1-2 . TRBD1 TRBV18 CASSPTLQGADGYTF TGTGCCAGCTCACCTACACTACAGGGGGCTGATGGCTACACCTTC
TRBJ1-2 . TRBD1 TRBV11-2 CASSAGQVANYGYTF TGTGCCAGCAGCGCGGGACAGGTAGCTAACTATGGCTACACCTTC
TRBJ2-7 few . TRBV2 CASSLRKSSYEQYF TGTGCCAGCAGCCTAAGAAAGAGCTCCTACGAGCAGTACTTC
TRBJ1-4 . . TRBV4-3 CASSQGVGGRGRVFF TGCGCCAGCAGCCAAGGGGTGGGGGGAAGGGGACGAGTGTTTTTT
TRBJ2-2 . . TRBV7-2 CASSGQQARASTGELFF TGTGCCAGCAGCGGACAACAGGCAAGGGCGAGCACCGGGGAGCTGTTTTTT
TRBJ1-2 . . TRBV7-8 CASSLSGQGAINYGYTF TGTGCCAGCAGCTTAAGCGGGCAAGGGGCGATTAACTATGGCTACACCTTC
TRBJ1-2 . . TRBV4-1 CASSQGPGNNYGYTF TGCGCCAGCAGCCAAGGGCCGGGGAATAACTATGGCTACACCTTC
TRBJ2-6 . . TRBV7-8 CASSPTGYGANVLTF TGTGCCAGCAGCCCCACAGGGTACGGGGCCAACGTCCTGACTTTC
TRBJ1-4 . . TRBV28 CASTIGGTTNEKLFF TGTGCCAGCACCATTGGGGGGACAACTAATGAAAAACTGTTTTTT
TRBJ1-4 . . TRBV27 CASSFLATNEKLFF TGTGCCAGCAGTTTCCTAGCAACTAATGAAAAACTGTTTTTT
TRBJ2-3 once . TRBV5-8 CASSLAGRTDTQYF TGTGCCAGCAGCTTGGCCGGTCGCACAGATACGCAGTATTTT
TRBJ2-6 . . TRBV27 CASTHRSSGANVLTF TGTGCCAGCACCCATAGGAGCTCTGGGGCCAACGTCCTGACTTTC
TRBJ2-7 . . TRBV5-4 CASSGEGAYEQYF TGTGCCAGCAGCGGGGAGGGGGCCTACGAGCAGTACTTC
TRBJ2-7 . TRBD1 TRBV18 CASSPSGQPLYEQYF TGTGCCAGCTCTCCTTCGGGACAGCCCCTATACGAGCAGTACTTC
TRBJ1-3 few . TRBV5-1 CASSFGPQDPGNTIYF TGCGCCAGCAGCTTTGGGCCTCAGGATCCTGGAAACACCATATATTTT
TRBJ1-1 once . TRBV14 CASSGQGNTEAFF TGTGCCAGCAGCGGTCAGGGGAACACTGAAGCTTTCTTT
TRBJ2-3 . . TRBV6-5 CASSQFRTTADTQYF TGTGCCAGCAGTCAATTTCGGACTACCGCAGATACGCAGTATTTT
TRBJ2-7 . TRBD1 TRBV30 CAWSVTGTEQYF TGTGCCTGGAGTGTGACAGGGACCGAGCAGTACTTC
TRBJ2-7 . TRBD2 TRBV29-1 CSGKLAVDSYEQYF TGCAGCGGCAAACTAGCGGTTGACTCCTACGAGCAGTACTTC
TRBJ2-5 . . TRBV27 CASSSYQETQYF TGTGCCAGCAGTTCGTACCAAGAGACCCAGTACTTC
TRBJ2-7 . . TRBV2 CASSRTDYEQYF TGTGCCAGCTCCCGGACAGACTACGAGCAGTACTTC
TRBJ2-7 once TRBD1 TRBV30 CAWKGAGTGYYEQYF TGTGCCTGGAAAGGTGCCGGGACAGGTTACTACGAGCAGTACTTC
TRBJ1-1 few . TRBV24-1 CATSAIGGLAFF TGTGCCACCAGTGCCATCGGGGGACTCGCTTTCTTT
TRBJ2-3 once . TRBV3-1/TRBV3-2 CASSQSGYTQYF TGTGCCAGCAGCCAATCGGGGTATACGCAGTATTTT
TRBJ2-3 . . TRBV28 CASSFLDSTQYF TGTGCCAGCAGTTTCCTTGACTCTACGCAGTATTTT
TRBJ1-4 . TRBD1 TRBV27 CASSQLTGGFEKLFF TGTGCCAGCAGTCAACTAACAGGGGGCTTTGAAAAACTGTTTTTT
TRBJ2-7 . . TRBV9 CASSPRGTAYEQYF TGTGCCAGCAGCCCACGGGGGACGGCCTACGAGCAGTACTTC
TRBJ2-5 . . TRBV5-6 CASSLRSHLQETQYF TGTGCCAGCAGCTTGAGGAGCCACCTCCAAGAGACCCAGTACTTC
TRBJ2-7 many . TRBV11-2 CASSPRDLTYEQYF TGTGCCAGCAGCCCCCGGGACTTAACCTACGAGCAGTACTTC
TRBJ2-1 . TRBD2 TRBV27 CASSLGTSVNNEQFF TGTGCCAGCAGTTTAGGGACTAGCGTAAACAATGAGCAGTTCTTC
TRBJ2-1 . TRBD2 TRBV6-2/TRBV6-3 CASSYTGTSGTISGINEQFF TGTGCCAGCAGTTACACCGGGACTAGCGGGACTATTTCAGGGATCAATGAGCAGTTCTTC
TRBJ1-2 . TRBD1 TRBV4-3 CASSQVPHRGNGYTF TGCGCCAGCAGCCAAGTACCGCACAGGGGGAATGGCTACACCTTC
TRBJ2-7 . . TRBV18 CASSPPGVRTEQYF TGTGCCAGCTCACCACCGGGCGTCCGCACGGAGCAGTACTTC
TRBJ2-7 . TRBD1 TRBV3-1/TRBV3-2 CASSQERQGAYEQYF TGTGCCAGCAGCCAAGAGCGACAGGGAGCCTACGAGCAGTACTTC
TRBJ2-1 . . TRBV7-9 CASSLVVAGRPEQFF TGTGCCAGCAGCTTAGTCGTGGCGGGTCGACCTGAGCAGTTCTTC
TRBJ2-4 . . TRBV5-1 CASSQQDKNIQYF TGCGCCAGCAGTCAACAAGACAAAAACATTCAGTACTTC
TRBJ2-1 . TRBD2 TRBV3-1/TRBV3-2 CASRFSGGGVDEQFF TGTGCCAGCAGATTTAGCGGGGGAGGGGTGGATGAGCAGTTCTTC
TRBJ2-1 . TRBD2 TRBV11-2 CASSLRASGTFNEQFF TGTGCCAGCAGCTTACGGGCTAGCGGGACTTTCAATGAGCAGTTCTTC
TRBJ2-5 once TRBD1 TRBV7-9 CASSPYRGTGQETQYF TGTGCCAGCAGCCCCTACAGGGGCACTGGGCAAGAGACCCAGTACTTC
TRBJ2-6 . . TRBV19 CASSKGESGANVLTF TGTGCCAGTAGTAAGGGGGAGTCCGGGGCCAACGTCCTGACTTTC